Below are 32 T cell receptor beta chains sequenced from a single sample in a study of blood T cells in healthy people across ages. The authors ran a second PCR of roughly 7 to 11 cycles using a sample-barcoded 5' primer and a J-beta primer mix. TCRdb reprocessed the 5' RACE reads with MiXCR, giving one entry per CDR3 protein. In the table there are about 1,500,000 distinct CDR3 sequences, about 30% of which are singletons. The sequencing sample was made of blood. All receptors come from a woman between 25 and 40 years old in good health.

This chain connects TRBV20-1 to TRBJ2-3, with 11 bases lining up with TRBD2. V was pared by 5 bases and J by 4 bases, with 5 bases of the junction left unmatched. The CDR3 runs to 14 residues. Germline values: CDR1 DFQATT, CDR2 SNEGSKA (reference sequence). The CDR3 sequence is CSASMTSGADTQYF. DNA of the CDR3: TGCAGTGCTTCGATGACTAGCGGGGCAGATACGCAGTATTTT.

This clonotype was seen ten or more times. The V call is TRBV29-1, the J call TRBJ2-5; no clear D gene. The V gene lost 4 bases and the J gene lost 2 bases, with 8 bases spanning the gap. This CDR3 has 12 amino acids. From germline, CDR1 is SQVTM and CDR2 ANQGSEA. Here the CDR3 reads CSVGSQQETQYF. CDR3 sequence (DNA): TGCAGCGTTGGAAGCCAGCAAGAGACCCAGTACTTC.

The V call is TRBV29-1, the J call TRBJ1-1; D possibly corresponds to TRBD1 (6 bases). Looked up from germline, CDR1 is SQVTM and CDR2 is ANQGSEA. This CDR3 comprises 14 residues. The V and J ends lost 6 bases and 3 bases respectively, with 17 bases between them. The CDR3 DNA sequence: TGCAGCGTCACAGGGACGCCAACTCACACTGAAGCTTTCTTT. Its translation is CSVTGTPTHTEAFF.

The CDR3 spells CASSLRGGGWPQPQHF. The CDR3 bases are TGTGCCAGCAGTTTGAGGGGGGGCGGCTGGCCTCAGCCCCAGCATTTT. The rearrangement uses TRBV12-3 or TRBV12-4 and TRBJ1-5; TRBD1 is a possible D gene (6 bases). This CDR3 spans 16 amino acids. Trimming cost V 3 bases and J 6 bases, with 18 bases left between them.

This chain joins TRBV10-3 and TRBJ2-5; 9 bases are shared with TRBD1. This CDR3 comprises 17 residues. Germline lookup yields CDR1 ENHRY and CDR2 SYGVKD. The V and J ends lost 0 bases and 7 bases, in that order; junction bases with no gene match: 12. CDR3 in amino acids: CAISESEGDRDLRTQYF. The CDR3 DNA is TGTGCCATCAGTGAGTCGGAGGGGGACAGGGACCTACGGACCCAGTACTTC.

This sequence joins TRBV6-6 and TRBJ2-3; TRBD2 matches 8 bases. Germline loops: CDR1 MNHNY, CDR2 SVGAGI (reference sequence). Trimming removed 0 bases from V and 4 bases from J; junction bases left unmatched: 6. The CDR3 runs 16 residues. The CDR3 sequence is CASSYSISGSPDTQYF. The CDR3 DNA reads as TGTGCCAGCAGTTACTCGATCAGCGGGAGCCCAGATACGCAGTATTTT.

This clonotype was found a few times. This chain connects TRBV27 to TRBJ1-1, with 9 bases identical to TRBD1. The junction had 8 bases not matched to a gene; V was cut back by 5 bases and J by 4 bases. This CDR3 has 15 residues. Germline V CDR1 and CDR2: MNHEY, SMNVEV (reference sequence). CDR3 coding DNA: TGTGCCAGCAGTATCCCCGGACAGGGGAGCACTGAAGCTTTCTTT. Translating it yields CASSIPGQGSTEAFF.

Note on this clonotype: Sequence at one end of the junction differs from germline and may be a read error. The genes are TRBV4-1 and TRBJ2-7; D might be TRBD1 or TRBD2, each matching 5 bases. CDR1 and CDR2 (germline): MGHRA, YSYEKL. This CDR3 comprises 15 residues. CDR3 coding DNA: TGCACCAGCAGCCAAGTGGGACGGAGGCCCTACGAGCAGTACTTC. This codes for CTSSQVGRRPYEQYF.

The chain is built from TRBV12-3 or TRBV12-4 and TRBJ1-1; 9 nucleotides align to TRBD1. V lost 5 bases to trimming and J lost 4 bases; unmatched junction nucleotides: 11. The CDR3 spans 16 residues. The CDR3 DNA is TGTGCCAGCAGTCTCACTCCACAGGGGGCGGGCACTGAAGCTTTCTTT. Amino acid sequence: CASSLTPQGAGTEAFF.

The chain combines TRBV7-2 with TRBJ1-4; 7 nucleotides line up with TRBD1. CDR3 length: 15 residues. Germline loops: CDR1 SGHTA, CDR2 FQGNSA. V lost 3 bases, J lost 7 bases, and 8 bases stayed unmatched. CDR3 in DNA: TGTGCCAGCAGCTTTACTACAGGGGTTGGTGAAAAACTGTTTTTT. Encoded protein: CASSFTTGVGEKLFF.

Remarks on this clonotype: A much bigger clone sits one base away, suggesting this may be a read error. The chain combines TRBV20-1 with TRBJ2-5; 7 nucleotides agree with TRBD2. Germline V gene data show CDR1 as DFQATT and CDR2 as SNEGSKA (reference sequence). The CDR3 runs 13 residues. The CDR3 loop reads CRAVQSGMGERYF. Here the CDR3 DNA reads TGCAGGGCCGTCCAAAGCGGGATGGGGGAGCGGTACTTC.

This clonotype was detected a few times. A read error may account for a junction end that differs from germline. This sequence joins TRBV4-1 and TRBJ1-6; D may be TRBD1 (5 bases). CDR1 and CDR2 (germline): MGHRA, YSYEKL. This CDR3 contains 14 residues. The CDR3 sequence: CTSSQTPGLQPLHF. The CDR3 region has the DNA TGCACCAGCAGCCAGACCCCAGGGTTACAGCCCCTCCACTTT.

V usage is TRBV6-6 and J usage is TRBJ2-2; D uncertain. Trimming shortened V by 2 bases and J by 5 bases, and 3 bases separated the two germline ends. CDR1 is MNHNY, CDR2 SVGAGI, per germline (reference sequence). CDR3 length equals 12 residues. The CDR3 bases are TGTGCCAGCAGTTACACTACCGGGGAGCTGTTTTTT. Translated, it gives CASSYTTGELFF.

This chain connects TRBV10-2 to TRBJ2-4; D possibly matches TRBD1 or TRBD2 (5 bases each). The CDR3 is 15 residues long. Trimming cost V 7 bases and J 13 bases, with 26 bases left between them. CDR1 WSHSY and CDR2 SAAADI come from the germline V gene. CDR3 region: CASIKTGTTDNEQYF. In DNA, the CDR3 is TGCGCCAGCATAAAAACCGGGACGACCGACAATGAGCAGTACTTC.

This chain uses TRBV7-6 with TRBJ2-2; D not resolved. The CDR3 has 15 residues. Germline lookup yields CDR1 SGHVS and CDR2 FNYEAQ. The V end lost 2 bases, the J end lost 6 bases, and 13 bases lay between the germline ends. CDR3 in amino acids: CASSLTASRAGELFF. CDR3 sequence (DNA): TGTGCCAGCAGCTTAACAGCTAGTCGGGCCGGGGAGCTGTTTTTT.

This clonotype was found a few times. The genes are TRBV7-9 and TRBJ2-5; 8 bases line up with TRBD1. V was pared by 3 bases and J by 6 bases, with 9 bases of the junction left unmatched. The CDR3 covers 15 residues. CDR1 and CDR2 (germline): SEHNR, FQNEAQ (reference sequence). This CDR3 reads CASSLGQGAQKTQYF. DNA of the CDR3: TGTGCCAGCAGCTTGGGCCAGGGGGCGCAAAAGACCCAGTACTTC.

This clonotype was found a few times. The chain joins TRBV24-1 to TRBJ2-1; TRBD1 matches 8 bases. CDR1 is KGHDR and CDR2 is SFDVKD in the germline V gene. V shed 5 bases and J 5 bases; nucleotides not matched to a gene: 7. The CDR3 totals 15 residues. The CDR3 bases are TGTGCCACCAGTGGATCCGGGACAGGACACAATGAGCAGTTCTTC. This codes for CATSGSGTGHNEQFF.

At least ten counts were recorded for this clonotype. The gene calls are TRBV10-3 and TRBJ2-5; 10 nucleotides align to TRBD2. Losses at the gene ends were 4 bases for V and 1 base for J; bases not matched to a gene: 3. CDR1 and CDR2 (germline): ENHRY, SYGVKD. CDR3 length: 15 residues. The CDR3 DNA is TGTGCCATCAGTGGGGCTAGCGGGGGCCAAGAGACCCAGTACTTC. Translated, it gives CAISGASGGQETQYF.

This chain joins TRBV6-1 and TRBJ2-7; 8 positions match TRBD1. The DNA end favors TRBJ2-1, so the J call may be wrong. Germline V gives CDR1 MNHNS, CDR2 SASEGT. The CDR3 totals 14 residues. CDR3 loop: CASSTRQGTYEQFF. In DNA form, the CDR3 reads TGTGCCAGCAGCACAAGACAGGGGACCTACGAGCAGTTCTTC.

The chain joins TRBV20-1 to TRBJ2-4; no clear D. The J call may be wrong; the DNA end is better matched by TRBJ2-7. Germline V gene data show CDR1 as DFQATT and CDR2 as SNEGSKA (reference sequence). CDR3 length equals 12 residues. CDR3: CSARNLDHEQYF. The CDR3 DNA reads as TGCAGTGCTAGAAACCTGGACCACGAGCAGTACTTC.

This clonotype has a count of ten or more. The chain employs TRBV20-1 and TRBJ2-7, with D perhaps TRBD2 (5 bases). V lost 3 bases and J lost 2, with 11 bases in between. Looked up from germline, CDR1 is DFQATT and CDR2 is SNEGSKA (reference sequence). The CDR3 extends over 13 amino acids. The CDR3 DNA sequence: TGCAGTGCTAGTTTACACGGGACCTACGAGCAGTACTTC. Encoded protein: CSASLHGTYEQYF.

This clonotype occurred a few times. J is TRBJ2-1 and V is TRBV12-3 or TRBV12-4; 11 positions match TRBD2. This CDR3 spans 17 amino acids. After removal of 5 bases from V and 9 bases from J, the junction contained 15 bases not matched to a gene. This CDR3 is CASSLELAGVLTSEQFF. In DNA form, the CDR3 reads TGTGCCAGCAGTCTAGAACTAGCGGGAGTCCTAACTAGTGAGCAGTTCTTC.

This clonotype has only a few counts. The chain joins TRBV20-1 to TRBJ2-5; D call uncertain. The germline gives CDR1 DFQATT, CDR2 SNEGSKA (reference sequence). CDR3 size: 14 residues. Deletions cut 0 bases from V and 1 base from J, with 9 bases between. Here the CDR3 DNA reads TGCAGTGCTAGAGATCCATGGGCCCAAGAGACCCAGTACTTC. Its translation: CSARDPWAQETQYF.

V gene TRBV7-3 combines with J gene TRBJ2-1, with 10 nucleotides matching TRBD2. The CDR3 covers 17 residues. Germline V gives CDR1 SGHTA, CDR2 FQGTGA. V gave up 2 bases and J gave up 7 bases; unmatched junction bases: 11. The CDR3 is CASSLYRASGGGNEQFF. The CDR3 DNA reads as TGTGCCAGCAGCTTATATAGGGCTAGCGGGGGTGGGAATGAGCAGTTCTTC.

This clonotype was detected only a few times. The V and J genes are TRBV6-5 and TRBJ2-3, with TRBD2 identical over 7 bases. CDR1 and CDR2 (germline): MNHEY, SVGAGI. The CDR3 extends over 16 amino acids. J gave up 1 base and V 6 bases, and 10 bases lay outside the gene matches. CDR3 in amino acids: CASSPRLGGGTDTQYF. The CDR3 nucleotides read TGTGCCAGCAGCCCCAGATTGGGGGGGGGCACAGATACGCAGTATTTT.

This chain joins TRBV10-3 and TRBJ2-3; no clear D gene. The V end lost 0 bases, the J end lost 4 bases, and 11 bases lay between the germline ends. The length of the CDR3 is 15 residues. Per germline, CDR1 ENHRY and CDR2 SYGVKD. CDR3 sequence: CAISESSANSDTQYF. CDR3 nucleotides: TGTGCCATCAGTGAGTCATCGGCCAATTCAGATACGCAGTATTTT.

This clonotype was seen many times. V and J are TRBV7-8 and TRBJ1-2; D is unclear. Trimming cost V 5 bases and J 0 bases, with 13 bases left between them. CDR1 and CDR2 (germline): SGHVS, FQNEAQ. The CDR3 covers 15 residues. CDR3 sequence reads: CASSVEIGANYGYTF. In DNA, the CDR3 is TGTGCCAGCAGCGTCGAAATCGGAGCTAACTATGGCTACACCTTC.

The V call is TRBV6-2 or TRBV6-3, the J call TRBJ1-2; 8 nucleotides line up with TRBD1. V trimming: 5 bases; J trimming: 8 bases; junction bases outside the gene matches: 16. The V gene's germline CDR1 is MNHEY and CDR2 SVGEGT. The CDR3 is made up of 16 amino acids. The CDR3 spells CASSTPPGQAPRGYTF. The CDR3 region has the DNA TGTGCCAGCAGTACTCCCCCGGGACAGGCCCCTCGCGGCTACACCTTC.

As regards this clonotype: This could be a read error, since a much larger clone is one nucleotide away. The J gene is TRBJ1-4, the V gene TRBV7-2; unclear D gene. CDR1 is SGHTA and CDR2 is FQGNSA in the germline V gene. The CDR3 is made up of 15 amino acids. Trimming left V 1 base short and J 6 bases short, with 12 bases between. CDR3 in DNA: TGTGCCAGCAGCTTAGGGGTGGAGCGGTATGAAAAACTGTTTTTT. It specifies CASSLGVERYEKLFF.

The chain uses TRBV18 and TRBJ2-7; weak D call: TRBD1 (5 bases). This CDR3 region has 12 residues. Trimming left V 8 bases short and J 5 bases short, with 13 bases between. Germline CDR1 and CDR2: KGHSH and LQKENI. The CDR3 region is CASPQAGNEQYF. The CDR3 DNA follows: TGTGCCAGCCCACAGGCAGGGAACGAGCAGTACTTC.

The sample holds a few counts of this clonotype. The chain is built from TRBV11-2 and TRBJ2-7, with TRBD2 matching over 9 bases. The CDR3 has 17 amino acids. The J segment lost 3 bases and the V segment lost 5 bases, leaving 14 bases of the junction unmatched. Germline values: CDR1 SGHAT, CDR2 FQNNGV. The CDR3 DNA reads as TGTGCCAGCAGCCCCCCCGGTGGACTAGCGAGACACTACGAGCAGTACTTC. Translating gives CASSPPGGLARHYEQYF.

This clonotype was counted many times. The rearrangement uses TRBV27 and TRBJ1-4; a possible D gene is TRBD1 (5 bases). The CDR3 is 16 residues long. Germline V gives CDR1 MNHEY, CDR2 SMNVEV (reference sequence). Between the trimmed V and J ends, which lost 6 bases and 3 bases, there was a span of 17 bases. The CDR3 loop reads CASRGLVGGSNEKLFF. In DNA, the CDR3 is TGTGCCAGCAGGGGGCTAGTAGGAGGGTCTAATGAAAAACTGTTTTTT.